This T cell receptor beta chain was found in a study of blood T cell repertoires in COVID-19. Looking at the study overall: Acute and convalescent COVID-19 samples came from the United States, Italy and Spain.

TCRdb's copy holds only in-frame clones and misses some; the assay was immunoSEQ multiplex PCR. The table shows around 100,000 clones, with nearly 90% occurring only once. Trimming took 6 bases from V and 2 from J; bases not matched to a gene: 17. The CDR3 has 20 amino acids. CDR1 and CDR2 (germline): WSHSY, SAAADI. Sequencing input: peripheral blood. The rearrangement links TRBV10-2 to TRBJ2-1; 12 nucleotides match TRBD2. The clonotype originates from a man aged 50-59 years in a cohort sampled during active COVID-19. The CDR3 sequence is CASRRGSASGGESTYNEQFF. The CDR3, as DNA: TGCGCCAGCAGGAGAGGGTCGGCTAGCGGGGGGGAGTCTACCTACAATGAGCAGTTCTTC.